This T cell receptor beta chain originates from a study of CD8+CD57+ T cells in acquired aplastic anemia listed by TCRdb under 2018. Context from the whole study: Extracted DNA from sorted CD4+ and CD8+ cells averaged 3.2 ug, ranging from about 0.19 to 30 ug. An average of approximately 9.8 million reads for CD4+ cells and 11 million to 12 million reads for CD8+ cells was obtained from healthy donor samples. Findings and caveats that apply to the study as a whole: CD8+ Simpson's diversity did not differ significantly between patients and healthy controls (P=0.060). Twenty-nine CD8+ CDR3 sequences were found in both patients and controls but appeared to be highly expressed in patients and within the immunodominant clones of the patients.

TCR beta VDJ combination and CDR3 sequence profiling used genomic DNA as the template. An Illumina HiSeq 2000 was the platform used for TCR repertoire sequencing. Concerning the study's data processing: Repertoire assessment relied on Simpson's diversity index, CDR3 size and DJ length profiles, and TRBV/TRBJ rearrangement plots. The most abundant DNA sequence in the deep sequencing data was defined as the immunodominant clone. CDR3 amino acid sequences were screened for sharing across subjects and compared with published repertoires and the VDJdb database. TCRdb trimmed public reads at Q25 via fastp, called clones via MiXCR and kept in-frame beta chains. Rows with one shared CDR3 protein collapse into an entry with the most common genes and DNA. These V and J calls originate from TCRdb's pipeline instead of the authors' own analysis. The sample profile shows some 200,000 distinct CDR3 sequences; approximately 60% of them were found once. The top ten constitute approximately 30% of the sample.

In the study, sorted CD4+ and CD8+ blood T cells from patients with severe aplastic anemia and from healthy subjects underwent deep sequencing of TCR repertoires. Ficoll-Paque density gradient centrifugation was used to isolate peripheral blood mononuclear cells. Before DNA extraction, CD4+ and CD8+ T cells were sorted with FACS or magnetic beads. This clonotype was observed a handful of times. Its antigen is still unknown. No clone much larger than this one lies a single base away; base qualities are absent. The sequence was obtained from a human donor in good health. The source material was sorted CD4+, CD8+, or CD8+CD57+ T cells (not recorded which) from PBMCs.

The sequenced DNA: TGTGCCAGCAGCCCGGAAGCCGGGACTAGCGCGTACTTC. This gives the protein CASSPEAGTSAYF. The V and J genes are TRBV7-3 and TRBJ2-5; 10 middle bases align to TRBD2. CDR1 and CDR2 (SGHTA, FQGTGA) derive from the germline V gene. Spanning cysteine to phenylalanine, the CDR3 consists of 13 amino acids. Here the CDR3 DNA is all that survives: 39 bases in frame from base 1. The germline V end is reduced by 5 bases and the J end by 13 bases; junction bases left unmatched: 10.